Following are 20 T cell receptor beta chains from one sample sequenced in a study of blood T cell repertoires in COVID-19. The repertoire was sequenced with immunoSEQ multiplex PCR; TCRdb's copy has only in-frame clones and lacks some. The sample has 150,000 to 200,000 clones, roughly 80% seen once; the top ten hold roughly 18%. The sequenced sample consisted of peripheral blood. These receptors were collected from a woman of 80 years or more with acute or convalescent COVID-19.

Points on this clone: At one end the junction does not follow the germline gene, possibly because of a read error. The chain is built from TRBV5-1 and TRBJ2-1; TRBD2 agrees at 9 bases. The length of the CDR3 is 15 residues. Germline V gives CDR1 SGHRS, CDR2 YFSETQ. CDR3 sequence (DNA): TGCCCCAGCAGCACAAACGCGGGGGGGGCAACCGAGCAGTTCTTC. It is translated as CPSSTNAGGATEQFF. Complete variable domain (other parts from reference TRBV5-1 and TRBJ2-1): KAGVTQTPRYLIKTRGQQVTLSCSPISGHRSVSWYQQTPGQGLQFLFEYFSETQRNKGNFPGRFSGRQFSNSRSEMNVSTLELGDSALYLCPSSTNAGGATEQFFGPGTRLTVL.

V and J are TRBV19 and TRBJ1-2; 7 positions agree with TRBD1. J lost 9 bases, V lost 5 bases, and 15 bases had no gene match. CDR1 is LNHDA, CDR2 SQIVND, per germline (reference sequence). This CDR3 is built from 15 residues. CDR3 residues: CASSRFDRDSLSYTF. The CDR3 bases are TGTGCCAGTAGTCGTTTTGACAGGGATTCTTTGAGCTACACCTTC.

The CDR3 sequence: CASSYPSGLAGRETQYF. The DNA of the CDR3 is TGTGCCAGCAGCTACCCTTCGGGACTAGCGGGGCGGGAGACCCAGTACTTC. The rearrangement uses TRBV11-2 and TRBJ2-5; TRBD2 matches at 13 bases. The CDR3 runs to 17 residues. Trimming at V came to 4 bases and at J to 5 bases, leaving 10 bases not matched to a gene. Germline V gene sequence: CDR1 SGHAT, CDR2 FQNNGV. Complete variable domain (other parts from reference TRBV11-2 and TRBJ2-5): EAGVAQSPRYKIIEKRQSVAFWCNPISGHATLYWYQQILGQGPKLLIQFQNNGVVDDSQLPKDRFSAERLKGVDSTLKIQPAKLEDSAVYLCASSYPSGLAGRETQYFGPGTRLLVL.

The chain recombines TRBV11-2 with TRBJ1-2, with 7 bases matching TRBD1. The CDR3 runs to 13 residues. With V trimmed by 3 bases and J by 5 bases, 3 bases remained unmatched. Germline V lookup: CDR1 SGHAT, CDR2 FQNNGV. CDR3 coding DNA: TGTGCCAGCAGCTTCGTCAGGGGGTATGGCTACACCTTC. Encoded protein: CASSFVRGYGYTF.

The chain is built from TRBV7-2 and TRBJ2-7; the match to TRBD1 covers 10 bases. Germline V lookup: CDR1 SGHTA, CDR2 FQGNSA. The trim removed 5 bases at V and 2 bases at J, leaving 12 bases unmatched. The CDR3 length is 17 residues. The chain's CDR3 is CASSGPGQGTSPYEQYF. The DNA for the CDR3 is TGTGCCAGCAGCGGACCGGGACAGGGGACTTCACCCTACGAGCAGTACTTC.

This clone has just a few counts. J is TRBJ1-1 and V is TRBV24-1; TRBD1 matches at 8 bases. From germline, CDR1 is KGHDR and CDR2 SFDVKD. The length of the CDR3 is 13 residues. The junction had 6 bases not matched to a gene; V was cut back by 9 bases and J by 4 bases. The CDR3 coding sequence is TGTGCCACCTCGGACAGGGAATCCACTGAAGCTTTCTTT. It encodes CATSDRESTEAFF.

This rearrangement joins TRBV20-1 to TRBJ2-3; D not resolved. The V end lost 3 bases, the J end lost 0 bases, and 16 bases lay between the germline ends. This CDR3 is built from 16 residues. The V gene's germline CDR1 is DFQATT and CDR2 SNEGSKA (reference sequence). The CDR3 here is CSASSRQFPSTDTQYF. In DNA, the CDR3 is TGCAGTGCTAGTTCTAGGCAGTTCCCGAGCACAGATACGCAGTATTTT.

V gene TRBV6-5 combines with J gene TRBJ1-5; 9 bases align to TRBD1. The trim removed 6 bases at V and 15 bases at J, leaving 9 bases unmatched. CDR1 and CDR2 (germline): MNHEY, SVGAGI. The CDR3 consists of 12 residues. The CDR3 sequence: CASSLRQGVGHF. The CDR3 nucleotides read TGTGCCAGCAGCCTTAGACAGGGGGTAGGGCATTTT.

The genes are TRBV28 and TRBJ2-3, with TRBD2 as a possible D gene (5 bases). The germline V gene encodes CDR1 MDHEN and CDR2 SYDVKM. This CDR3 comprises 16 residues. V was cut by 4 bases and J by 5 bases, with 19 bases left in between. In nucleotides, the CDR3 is TGTGCCAGCAGTTCCAGACTACTAACGAATCTAGATACGCAGTATTTT. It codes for CASSSRLLTNLDTQYF.

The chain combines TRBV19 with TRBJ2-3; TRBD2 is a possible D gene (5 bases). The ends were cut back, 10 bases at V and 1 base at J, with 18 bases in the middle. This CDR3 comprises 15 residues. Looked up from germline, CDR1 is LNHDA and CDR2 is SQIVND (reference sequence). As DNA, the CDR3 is TGTGCCACTCCCCAGGCGCGGGCTGGCACAGATACGCAGTATTTT. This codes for CATPQARAGTDTQYF.

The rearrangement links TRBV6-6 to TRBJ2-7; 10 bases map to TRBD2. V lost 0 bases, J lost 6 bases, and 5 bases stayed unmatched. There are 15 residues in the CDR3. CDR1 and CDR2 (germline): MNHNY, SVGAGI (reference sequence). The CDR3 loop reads CASSYSTAGGGEQYF. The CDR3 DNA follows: TGTGCCAGCAGTTACTCGACAGCGGGGGGGGGCGAGCAGTACTTC.

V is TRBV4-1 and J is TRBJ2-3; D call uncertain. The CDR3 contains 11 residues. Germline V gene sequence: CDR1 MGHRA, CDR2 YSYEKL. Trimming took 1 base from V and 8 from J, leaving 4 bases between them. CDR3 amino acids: CASSQASTQYF. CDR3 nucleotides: TGCGCCAGCAGCCAAGCGAGTACGCAGTATTTT.

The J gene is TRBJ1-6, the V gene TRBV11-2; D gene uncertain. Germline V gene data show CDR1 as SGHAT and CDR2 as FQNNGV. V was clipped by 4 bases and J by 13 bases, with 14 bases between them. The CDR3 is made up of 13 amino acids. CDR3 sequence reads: CASSSGFIAPLHF. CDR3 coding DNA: TGTGCCAGCAGCTCGGGATTTATAGCGCCCCTCCACTTT.

The CDR3 is CASSLVGTTSSYEQYF. Here the CDR3 DNA reads TGTGCCAGCAGCTTAGTAGGGACAACAAGCTCCTACGAGCAGTACTTC. The chain joins TRBV7-9 to TRBJ2-7; D perhaps matches TRBD1 (6 bases). The CDR3 has 16 amino acids. Per germline, CDR1 SEHNR and CDR2 FQNEAQ (reference sequence). The V gene lost 1 base and the J gene lost 0 bases, with 13 bases spanning the gap. Full variable domain (outside the CDR3, taken from reference TRBV7-9 and TRBJ2-7): DTGVSQNPRHKITKRGQNVTFRCDPISEHNRLYWYRQTLGQGPEFLTYFQNEAQLEKSRLLSDRFSAERPKGSFSTLEIQRTEQGDSAMYLCASSLVGTTSSYEQYFGPGTRLTVT.

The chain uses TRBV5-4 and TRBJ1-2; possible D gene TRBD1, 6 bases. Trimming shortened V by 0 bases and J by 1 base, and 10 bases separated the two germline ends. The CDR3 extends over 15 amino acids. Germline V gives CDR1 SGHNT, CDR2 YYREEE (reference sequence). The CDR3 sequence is CASSLGAGVNYGYTF. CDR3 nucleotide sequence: TGTGCCAGCAGCTTGGGCGCAGGGGTTAACTATGGCTACACCTTC.

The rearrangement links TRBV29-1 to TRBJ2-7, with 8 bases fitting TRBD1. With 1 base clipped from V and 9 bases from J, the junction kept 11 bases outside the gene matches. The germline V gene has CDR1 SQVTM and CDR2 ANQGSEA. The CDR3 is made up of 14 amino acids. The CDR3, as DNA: TGCAGCGTTGAAGGGACAGGGAGTCTAAAGGGGCAGTACTTC. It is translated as CSVEGTGSLKGQYF.

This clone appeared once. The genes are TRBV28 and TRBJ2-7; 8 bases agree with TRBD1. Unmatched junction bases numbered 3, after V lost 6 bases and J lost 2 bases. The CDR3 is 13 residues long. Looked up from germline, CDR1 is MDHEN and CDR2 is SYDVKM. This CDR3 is CASSGQGTYEQYF. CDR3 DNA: TGTGCCAGCAGCGGACAGGGTACCTACGAGCAGTACTTC.

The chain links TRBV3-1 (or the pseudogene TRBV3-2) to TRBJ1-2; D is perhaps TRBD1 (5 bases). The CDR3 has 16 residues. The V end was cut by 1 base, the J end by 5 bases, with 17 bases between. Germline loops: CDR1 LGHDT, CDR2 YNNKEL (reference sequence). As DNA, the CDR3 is TGTGCCAGCAGCCAAGTCCTTTGGGGGGTGCGTTATGGCTACACCTTC. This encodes CASSQVLWGVRYGYTF.

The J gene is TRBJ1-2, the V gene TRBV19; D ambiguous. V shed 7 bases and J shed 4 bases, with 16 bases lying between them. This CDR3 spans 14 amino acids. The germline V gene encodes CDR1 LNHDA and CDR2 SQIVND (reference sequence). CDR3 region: CASTGPSGSYGYTF. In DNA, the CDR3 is TGTGCCAGTACAGGCCCCTCCGGGAGCTATGGCTACACCTTC.

The CDR3 DNA follows: TGTGCCAGCAGTCGTTCTAGCGGGGGGGGTTACTCCTACGAGCAGTACTTC. Translated, it gives CASSRSSGGGYSYEQYF. This chain connects TRBV6-6 to TRBJ2-7, with 12 bases that match TRBD2. The germline CDR1 and CDR2 sequences are MNHNY and SVGAGI (reference sequence). Unmatched junction bases numbered 8, after V lost 5 bases and J lost 0 bases. The CDR3 has 17 residues.